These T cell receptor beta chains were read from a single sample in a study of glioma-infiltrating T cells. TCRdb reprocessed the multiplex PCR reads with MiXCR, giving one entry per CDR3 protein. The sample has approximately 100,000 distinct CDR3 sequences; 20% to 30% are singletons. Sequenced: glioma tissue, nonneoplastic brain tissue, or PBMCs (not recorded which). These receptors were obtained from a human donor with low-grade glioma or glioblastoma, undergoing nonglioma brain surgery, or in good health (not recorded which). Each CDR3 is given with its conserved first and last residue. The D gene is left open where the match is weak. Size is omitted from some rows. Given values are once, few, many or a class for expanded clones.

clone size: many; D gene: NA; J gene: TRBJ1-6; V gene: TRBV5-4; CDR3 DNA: TGTGCCAGCAGTTTAGGACAGCCATATTCACCCCTCCACTTT; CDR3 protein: CASSLGQPYSPLHF
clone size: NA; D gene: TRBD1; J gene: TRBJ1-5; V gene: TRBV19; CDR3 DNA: TGTGCCAGTAGTCTGCGGGACAGGGGCCTCAATCAGCCCCAGCATTTT; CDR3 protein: CASSLRDRGLNQPQHF
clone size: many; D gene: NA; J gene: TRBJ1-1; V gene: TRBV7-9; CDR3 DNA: TGTGCCAGCAGCTTGGACCTCTTT; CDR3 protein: CASSLDLF
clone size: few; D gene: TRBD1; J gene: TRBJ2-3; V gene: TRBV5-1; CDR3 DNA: TGCGCCAGCAGCCTATCGACAGGGCCAGATACGCAGTATTTT; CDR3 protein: CASSLSTGPDTQYF
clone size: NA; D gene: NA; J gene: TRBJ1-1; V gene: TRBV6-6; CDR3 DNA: TGTGCCAGCAGTCCCTTCGGGGCAGTGGAGGAAGCCGAAGCTTTCTTT; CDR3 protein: CASSPFGAVEEAEAFF
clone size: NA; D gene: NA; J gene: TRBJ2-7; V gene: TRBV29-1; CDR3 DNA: TGCAGCGTTGAACGGCAGGGGAGCTACAATGAGCAGTACTTC; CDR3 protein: CSVERQGSYNEQYF
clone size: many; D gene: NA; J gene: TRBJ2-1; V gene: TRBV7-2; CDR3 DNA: TGTGCCTTCCAGCGAGGGGGGCCTGAGCAGTTCTTC; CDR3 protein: CAFQRGGPEQFF
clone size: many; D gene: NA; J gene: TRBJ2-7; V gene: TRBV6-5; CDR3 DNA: TGTGCCAGCAGTTACTCTTTTATTTCGGCCCAACCCTACGAGCAGTACTTC; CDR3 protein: CASSYSFISAQPYEQYF
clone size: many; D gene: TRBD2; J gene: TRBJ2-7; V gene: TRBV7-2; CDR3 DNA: TGTGCCAGCAGCTCACAAGCGGGAGGGCCTCACGAGCAGTACTTC; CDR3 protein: CASSSQAGGPHEQYF
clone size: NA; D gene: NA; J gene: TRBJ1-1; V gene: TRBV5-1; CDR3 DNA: TGCGCCAGCAGCCAGGGACCGTCGAACACTGAAGCTTTCTTT; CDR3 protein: CASSQGPSNTEAFF
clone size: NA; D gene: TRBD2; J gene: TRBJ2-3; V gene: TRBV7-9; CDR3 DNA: TGTGCCAGCAGCTTACCCATTCGCCTAGCGGTGGTAGCAGTTACGCAGTATTTT; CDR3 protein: CASSLPIRLAVVAVTQYF
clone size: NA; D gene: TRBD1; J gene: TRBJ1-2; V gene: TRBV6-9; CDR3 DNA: TGTGCCAGCAGTTACCCGGACAGGGGTTTCGACTGGTTTGGCTACACCTTC; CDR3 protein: CASSYPDRGFDWFGYTF
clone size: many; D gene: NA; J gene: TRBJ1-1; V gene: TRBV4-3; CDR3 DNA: TGCGCCAGCAGCCAAGTAGATGGGGCGGGGGCTGTCTCTGAAGCTTTCTTT; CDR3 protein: CASSQVDGAGAVSEAFF
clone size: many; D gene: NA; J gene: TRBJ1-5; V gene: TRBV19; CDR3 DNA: TGTGCCAGTAGTACACCGAATCAGCCCCAGCATTTT; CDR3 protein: CASSTPNQPQHF
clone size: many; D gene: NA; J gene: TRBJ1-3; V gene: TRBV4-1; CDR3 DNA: TGCGCCAGCAGCCAAGATCGGAGTCCGGGGCAGAACACCATATATTTT; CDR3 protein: CASSQDRSPGQNTIYF
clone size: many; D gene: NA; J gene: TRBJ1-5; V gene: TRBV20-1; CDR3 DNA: TGCAGTGCTAGAGGTCAAAGGGGGACGGCGTATAGCAATCAGCCCCAGCATTTT; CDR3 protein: CSARGQRGTAYSNQPQHF
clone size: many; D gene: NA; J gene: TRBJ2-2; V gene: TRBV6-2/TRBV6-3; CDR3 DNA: TGTGCCAGCAGCCTTATCACCGGGGAGCTGTTTTTT; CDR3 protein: CASSLITGELFF
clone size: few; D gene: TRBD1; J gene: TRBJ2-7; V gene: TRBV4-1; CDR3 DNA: TGCGCCAGCAGCCAGTGGGCCCGGGACAGTGGGTTGAAGCAGTACTTC; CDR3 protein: CASSQWARDSGLKQYF
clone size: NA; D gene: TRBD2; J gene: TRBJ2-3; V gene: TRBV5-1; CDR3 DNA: TGCGCCAGCAGCTTGGCGGGTAGCGGGCCCTCATTCACAGATACGCAGTATTTT; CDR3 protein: CASSLAGSGPSFTDTQYF
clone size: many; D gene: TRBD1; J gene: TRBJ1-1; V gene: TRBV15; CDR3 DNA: TGTGCCACCAGCAGCCCCGTTCAGGGGGGCACTGAAGCTTTCTTT; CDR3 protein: CATSSPVQGGTEAFF
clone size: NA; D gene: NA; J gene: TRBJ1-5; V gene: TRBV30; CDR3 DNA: TGTGCCTGGATGGACGGTAGCAATCAGCCCCAGCATTTT; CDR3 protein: CAWMDGSNQPQHF
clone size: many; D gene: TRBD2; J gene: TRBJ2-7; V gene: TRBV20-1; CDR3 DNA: TGCAGTGCTAGAGATCGGAAACGGGGGGTAACCTACGAGCAGTACTTC; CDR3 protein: CSARDRKRGVTYEQYF
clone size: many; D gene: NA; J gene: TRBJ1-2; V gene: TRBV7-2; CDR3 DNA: TGTGCCAGCAGCTTAAACAGAAAGGACTATGGCTACACCTTC; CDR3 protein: CASSLNRKDYGYTF
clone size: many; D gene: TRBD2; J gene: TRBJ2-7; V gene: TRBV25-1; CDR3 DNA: TGTGCCAGCAGTGGGACAGCGGGAGTGAGCTCCTACGAGCAGTACTTC; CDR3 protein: CASSGTAGVSSYEQYF
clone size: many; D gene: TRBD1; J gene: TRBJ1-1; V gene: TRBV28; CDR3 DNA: TGTGCCAGCAGACCACAGGGGTTTGACACTGAAGCTTTCTTT; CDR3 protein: CASRPQGFDTEAFF
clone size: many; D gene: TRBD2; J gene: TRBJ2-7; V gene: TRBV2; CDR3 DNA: TGTGCCAGCAGACAGGGACTAGCGGGTCGCTACGAGCAGTACTTC; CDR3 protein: CASRQGLAGRYEQYF
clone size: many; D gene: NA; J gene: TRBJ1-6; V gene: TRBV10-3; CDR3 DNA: TGTGCCATCAGTGCCAGGGACAACTCACCCCTCCACTTT; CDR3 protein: CAISARDNSPLHF
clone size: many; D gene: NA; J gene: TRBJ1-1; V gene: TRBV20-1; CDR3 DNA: TGCAGTGTGAGGCGGGCGGAGGTAGAAACTTTCTTT; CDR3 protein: CSVRRAEVETFF
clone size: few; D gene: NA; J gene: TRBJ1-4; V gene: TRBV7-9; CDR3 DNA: TGTGCCAGCAGCTTTGCCGGGGGCGTTGAAAAACTGTTTTTT; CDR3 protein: CASSFAGGVEKLFF